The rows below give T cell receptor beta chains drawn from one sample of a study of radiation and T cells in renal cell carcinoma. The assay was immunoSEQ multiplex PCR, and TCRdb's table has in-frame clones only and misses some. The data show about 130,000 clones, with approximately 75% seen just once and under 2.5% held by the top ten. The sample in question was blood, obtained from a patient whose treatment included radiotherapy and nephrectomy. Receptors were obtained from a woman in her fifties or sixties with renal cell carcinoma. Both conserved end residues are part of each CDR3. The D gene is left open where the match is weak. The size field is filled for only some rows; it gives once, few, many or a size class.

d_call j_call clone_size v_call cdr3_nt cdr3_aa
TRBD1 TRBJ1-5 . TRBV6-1 TGTGCCAGCAGTGCTGGCAGGGGGCAGGGTCAGCCCCAGCATTTT CASSAGRGQGQPQHF
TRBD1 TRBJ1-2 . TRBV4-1 TGCGCCAGCAGCCAAGACGACAGGGGCTATGGCTACACCTTC CASSQDDRGYGYTF
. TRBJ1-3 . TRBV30 TGTGCCTGGAGCTTTCAAAGCCCAAGCTCTGGAAACACCATATATTTT CAWSFQSPSSGNTIYF
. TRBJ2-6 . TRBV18 TGTGCCAGCTCACCAAGGGACGCAAGAAGCTCTGGGGCCAACGTCCTGACTTTC CASSPRDARSSGANVLTF
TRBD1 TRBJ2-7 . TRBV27 TGTGCCAGCAGTTTATTAGGGACAGGGGATTTTTACGAGCAGTACTTC CASSLLGTGDFYEQYF
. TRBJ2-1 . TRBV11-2 TGTGCCAGCAGCTTAGGAGTATCAGGCTATGAGCAGTTCTTC CASSLGVSGYEQFF
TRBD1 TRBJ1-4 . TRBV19 TGTGCCAGTAGTAACCCAGGGACAGGAGAAAAACTGTTTTTT CASSNPGTGEKLFF
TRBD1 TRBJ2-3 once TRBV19 TGTGCCAGTAGCCCCCGACAGGGATCCACAGATACGCAGTATTTT CASSPRQGSTDTQYF
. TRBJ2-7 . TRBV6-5 TGTGCCAGCAGCCTGAAATGGGGGGAGCAGTACTTC CASSLKWGEQYF
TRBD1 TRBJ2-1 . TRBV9 TGTGCCAGCAGCTGGTCCGGGACAGGGAGCAATGAGCAGTTCTTC CASSWSGTGSNEQFF
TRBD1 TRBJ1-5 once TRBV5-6 TGTGCCAGCAGCTTGGCCGGAACAGGGGTAGGAAATCAGCCCCAGCATTTT CASSLAGTGVGNQPQHF
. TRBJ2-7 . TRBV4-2 TGTGCCAGCAGCCACGGTAATTACGAGCAGTACTTC CASSHGNYEQYF
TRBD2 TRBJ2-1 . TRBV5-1 TGCGCCAGCAGCCCGAGACTAGCGGAGGACAATGAGCAGTTCTTC CASSPRLAEDNEQFF
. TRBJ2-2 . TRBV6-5 TGTGCCAGCCAACTGCAAGGCACCGGGGAGCTGTTTTTT CASQLQGTGELFF
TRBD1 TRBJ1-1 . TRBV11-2 TGTGCCAGCAGCTTGTGGACAGGGGGTGGAACTGAAGCTTTCTTT CASSLWTGGGTEAFF
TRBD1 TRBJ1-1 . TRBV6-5 TGTGCCAGCAAAGACAGGGCCACTGAAGCTTTCTTT CASKDRATEAFF
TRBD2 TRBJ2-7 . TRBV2 TGTGCCAGCGCGAGAACGCTAGCGGGAGCTATCGAGCAGTACTTC CASARTLAGAIEQYF
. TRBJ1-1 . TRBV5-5 TGTGCCAGCAGCTTGACAGGGAGGAACACTGAAGCTTTCTTT CASSLTGRNTEAFF
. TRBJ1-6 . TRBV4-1 TGCGCCAGCAGCCTACAGGAGTCTATCTATAATTCACCCCTCCACTTT CASSLQESIYNSPLHF
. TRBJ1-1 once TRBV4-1 TGCGCCAGCAGCCAAAATGGGGGCGGTTGGTCATACACTGAAGCTTTCTTT CASSQNGGGWSYTEAFF
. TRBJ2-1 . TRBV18 TGTGCCAGCTCCCCGATTAGGGAGGTTGAGCAGTTCTTC CASSPIREVEQFF
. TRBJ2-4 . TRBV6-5 TGTGCCAGCAGTTCGCGGGGTCACCTAGCCAAAAACATTCAGTACTTC CASSSRGHLAKNIQYF
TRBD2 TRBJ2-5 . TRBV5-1 TGCGCCAGCAGAAAGGGACTAGCGGGCTTCCAAGAGACCCAGTACTTC CASRKGLAGFQETQYF
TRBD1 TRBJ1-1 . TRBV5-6 TGTGCCAGCAGCTTTGACGACAGGGAGGTTACTGAAGCTTTCTTT CASSFDDREVTEAFF
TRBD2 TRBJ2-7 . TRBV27 TGTGCCAGCAGTTCCCGATGGACTAGCGGGACCCCCTACGAGCAGTACTTC CASSSRWTSGTPYEQYF
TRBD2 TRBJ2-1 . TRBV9 TGTGCCAGCAGCGTACCCGGGACTAGCAATGAGCAGTTCTTC CASSVPGTSNEQFF
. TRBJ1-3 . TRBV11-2 TGTGCCAGCAGCCGGGACAGAAACACCATATATTTT CASSRDRNTIYF
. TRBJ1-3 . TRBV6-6 TGTGCCAGCAGTTACTTTTCCGCCTCCGTTGGAAACACCATATATTTT CASSYFSASVGNTIYF
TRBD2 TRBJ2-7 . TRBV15 TGTGCCACCAGCAGAGACCAACTAGCGGGAGGGATCCCCTACGAGCAGTACTTC CATSRDQLAGGIPYEQYF
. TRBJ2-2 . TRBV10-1 TGCGCCAGCAGTGAGTTTGCCACCGGGGAGCTGTTTTTT CASSEFATGELFF
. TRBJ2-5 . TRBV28 TGTGCCAGCAGTTTACAGGGGTTAGAGACCCAGTACTTC CASSLQGLETQYF
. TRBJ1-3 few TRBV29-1 TGCAGCGTTGAAGGGCTGGGGCGCTCTGGAAACACCATATATTTT CSVEGLGRSGNTIYF
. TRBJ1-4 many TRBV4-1 TGCGCCAGCAGCCAGTTAACGCTAGCAACTAATGAAAAACTGTTTTTT CASSQLTLATNEKLFF
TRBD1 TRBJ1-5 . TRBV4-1 TGCGCCAGCAGCCAATTTGGCGGGACAGGGAGCAATCAGCCCCAGCATTTT CASSQFGGTGSNQPQHF
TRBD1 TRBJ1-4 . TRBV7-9 TGTGCCAGCAGCGCACAGGGGAATAATGAAAAACTGTTTTTT CASSAQGNNEKLFF
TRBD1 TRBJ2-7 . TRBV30 TGTGGGATGGGACAGGGGGTCCACGAGCAGTACTTC CGMGQGVHEQYF
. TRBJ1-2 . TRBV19 TGTGCCAGTAGTATAGGGACAGAAGCTAACTATGGCTACACCTTC CASSIGTEANYGYTF
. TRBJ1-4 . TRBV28 TGTGCCAGCAGTTCCCCAGGCGAAAAACTGTTTTTT CASSSPGEKLFF
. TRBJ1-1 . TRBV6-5 TGTGCCAGCAGTTACGGGATCATGAACACTGAAGCTTTCTTT CASSYGIMNTEAFF
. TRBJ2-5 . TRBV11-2 TGTGCCAGCAGCTCCCGTGGGGGCGTAGAGACCCAGTACTTC CASSSRGGVETQYF
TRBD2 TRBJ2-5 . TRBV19 TGTGCCAGTAGTTCATTAAGGTTGGTAGCGGGAGTGAAGACCCAGTACTTC CASSSLRLVAGVKTQYF
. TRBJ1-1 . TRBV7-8 TGTGCCAGCACCCACCCCAGGGACACTGAAGCTTTCTTT CASTHPRDTEAFF
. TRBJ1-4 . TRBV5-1 TGCGCCAGCAGTGTCGCTGGGACAACTCTTGAAAAACTGTTTTTT CASSVAGTTLEKLFF
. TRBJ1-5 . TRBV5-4 TGTGCCAGCAGCTTGCTAGGGTCAAGGGATCAGCCCCAGCATTTT CASSLLGSRDQPQHF
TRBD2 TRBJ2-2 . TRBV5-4 TGTGCCAGCAGGAGGGAGGGCACCGGGGAGCTGTTTTTT CASRREGTGELFF
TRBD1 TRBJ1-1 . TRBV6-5 TGTGCCAGTTCAGGGGGAGAGACTGAAGCTTTCTTT CASSGGETEAFF
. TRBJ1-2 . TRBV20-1 TGCGTATTCAGTGCAAACTATGGCTACACCTTC CVFSANYGYTF
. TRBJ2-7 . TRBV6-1 TGTGCCAGCAGTTATGGGACACGTTACGAGCAGTACTTC CASSYGTRYEQYF
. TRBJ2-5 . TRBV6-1 TGTGCCAGCAGTTCCCTAGGGACTGTACAAGAGACCCAGTACTTC CASSSLGTVQETQYF
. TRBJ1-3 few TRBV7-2 TGTGCCAGCAGCTTAGGTTCACCTGGAAACACCATATATTTT CASSLGSPGNTIYF
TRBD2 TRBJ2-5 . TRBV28 TGTGCCAGCCTAGCGGGGTCGCTTCAAGAGACCCAGTACTTC CASLAGSLQETQYF
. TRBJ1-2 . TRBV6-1 TGTGCCAGCACGCAACCCAACTATGGCTACACCTTC CASTQPNYGYTF
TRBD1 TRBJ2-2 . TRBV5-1 TGCGCCAGCAGCTTGGATGGGACAGGTGGGACCGGGGAGCTGTTTTTT CASSLDGTGGTGELFF
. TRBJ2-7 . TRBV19 TGTGCCAGTAGTATAAGGACAGAAGCCTACGAGCAGTACTTC CASSIRTEAYEQYF
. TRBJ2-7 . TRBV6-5 TGTGCCAGCAGGTCCGACCTGGACGAGCAGTACTTC CASRSDLDEQYF
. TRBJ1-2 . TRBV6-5 TGTGCCAGCAGTTACTCGGGGGGGGTCTATGGCTACACCTTC CASSYSGGVYGYTF
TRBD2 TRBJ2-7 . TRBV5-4 TGTGCCAGCAGCTCGGGGGGTCCGATGGGTGAGCAGTACTTC CASSSGGPMGEQYF
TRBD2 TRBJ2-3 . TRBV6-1 TGTGCCAGCACGTTCGGGGGGGCCGGGGATACGCAGTATTTT CASTFGGAGDTQYF
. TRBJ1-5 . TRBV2 TGTGCCAGCAGTGAGGCGGGGGACAATCAGCCCCAGCATTTT CASSEAGDNQPQHF
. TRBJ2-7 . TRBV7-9 TGTGCCAGCAGCTCTCAGAACTACGAGCAGTACTTC CASSSQNYEQYF